This T cell receptor (beta chain) is from a study of blood T cell repertoires in COVID-19. Study as a whole: Some COVID-19 samples were acute and others convalescent; all came from the United States, Italy and Spain.

Patients in Seattle were enrolled during active infection, then followed longitudinally. The assay was immunoSEQ multiplex PCR, and TCRdb's table has in-frame clones only and misses some. This table has some 150,000 clones, approximately 85% appearing once. The CDR3 contains 14 residues. With V trimmed by 2 bases and J by 1 base, 1 base remained unmatched. CDR1 LGHDT and CDR2 YNNKEL come from the germline V gene (reference sequence). This chain uses TRBV3-1 (or the pseudogene TRBV3-2) with TRBJ2-5, with 7 positions matching TRBD1. The source of this sequence is a man aged 60-69 years with COVID-19, enrolled during active disease. Sequences were obtained from peripheral blood. Here the CDR3 DNA reads TGTGCCAGCAGCCAAAGGGACAGCCAAGAGACCCAGTACTTC. Translation: CASSQRDSQETQYF.